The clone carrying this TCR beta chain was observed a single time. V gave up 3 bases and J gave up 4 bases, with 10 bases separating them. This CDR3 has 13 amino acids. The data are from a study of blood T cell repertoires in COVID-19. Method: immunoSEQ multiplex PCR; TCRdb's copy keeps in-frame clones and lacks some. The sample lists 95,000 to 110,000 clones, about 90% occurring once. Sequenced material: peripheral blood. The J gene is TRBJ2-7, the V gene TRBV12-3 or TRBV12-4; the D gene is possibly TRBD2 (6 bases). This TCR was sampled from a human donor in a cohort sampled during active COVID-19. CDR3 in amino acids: CASSFRTIYEQYF. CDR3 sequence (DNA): TGTGCCAGCAGTTTTAGGACTATATACGAGCAGTACTTC.